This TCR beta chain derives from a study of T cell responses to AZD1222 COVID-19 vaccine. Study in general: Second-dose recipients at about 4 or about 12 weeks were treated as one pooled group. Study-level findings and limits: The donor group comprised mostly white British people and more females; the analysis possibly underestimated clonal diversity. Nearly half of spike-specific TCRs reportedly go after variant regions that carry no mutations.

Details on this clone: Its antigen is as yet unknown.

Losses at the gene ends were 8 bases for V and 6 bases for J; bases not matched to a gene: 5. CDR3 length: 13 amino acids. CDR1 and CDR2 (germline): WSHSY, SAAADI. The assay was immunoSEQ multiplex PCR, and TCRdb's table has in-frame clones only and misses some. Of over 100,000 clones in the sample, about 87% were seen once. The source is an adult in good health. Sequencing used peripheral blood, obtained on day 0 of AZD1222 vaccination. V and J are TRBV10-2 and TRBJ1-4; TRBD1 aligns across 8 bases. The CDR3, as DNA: TGCGCCAGCGTGGGACAGGTGTATGAAAAACTGTTTTTT. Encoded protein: CASVGQVYEKLFF.